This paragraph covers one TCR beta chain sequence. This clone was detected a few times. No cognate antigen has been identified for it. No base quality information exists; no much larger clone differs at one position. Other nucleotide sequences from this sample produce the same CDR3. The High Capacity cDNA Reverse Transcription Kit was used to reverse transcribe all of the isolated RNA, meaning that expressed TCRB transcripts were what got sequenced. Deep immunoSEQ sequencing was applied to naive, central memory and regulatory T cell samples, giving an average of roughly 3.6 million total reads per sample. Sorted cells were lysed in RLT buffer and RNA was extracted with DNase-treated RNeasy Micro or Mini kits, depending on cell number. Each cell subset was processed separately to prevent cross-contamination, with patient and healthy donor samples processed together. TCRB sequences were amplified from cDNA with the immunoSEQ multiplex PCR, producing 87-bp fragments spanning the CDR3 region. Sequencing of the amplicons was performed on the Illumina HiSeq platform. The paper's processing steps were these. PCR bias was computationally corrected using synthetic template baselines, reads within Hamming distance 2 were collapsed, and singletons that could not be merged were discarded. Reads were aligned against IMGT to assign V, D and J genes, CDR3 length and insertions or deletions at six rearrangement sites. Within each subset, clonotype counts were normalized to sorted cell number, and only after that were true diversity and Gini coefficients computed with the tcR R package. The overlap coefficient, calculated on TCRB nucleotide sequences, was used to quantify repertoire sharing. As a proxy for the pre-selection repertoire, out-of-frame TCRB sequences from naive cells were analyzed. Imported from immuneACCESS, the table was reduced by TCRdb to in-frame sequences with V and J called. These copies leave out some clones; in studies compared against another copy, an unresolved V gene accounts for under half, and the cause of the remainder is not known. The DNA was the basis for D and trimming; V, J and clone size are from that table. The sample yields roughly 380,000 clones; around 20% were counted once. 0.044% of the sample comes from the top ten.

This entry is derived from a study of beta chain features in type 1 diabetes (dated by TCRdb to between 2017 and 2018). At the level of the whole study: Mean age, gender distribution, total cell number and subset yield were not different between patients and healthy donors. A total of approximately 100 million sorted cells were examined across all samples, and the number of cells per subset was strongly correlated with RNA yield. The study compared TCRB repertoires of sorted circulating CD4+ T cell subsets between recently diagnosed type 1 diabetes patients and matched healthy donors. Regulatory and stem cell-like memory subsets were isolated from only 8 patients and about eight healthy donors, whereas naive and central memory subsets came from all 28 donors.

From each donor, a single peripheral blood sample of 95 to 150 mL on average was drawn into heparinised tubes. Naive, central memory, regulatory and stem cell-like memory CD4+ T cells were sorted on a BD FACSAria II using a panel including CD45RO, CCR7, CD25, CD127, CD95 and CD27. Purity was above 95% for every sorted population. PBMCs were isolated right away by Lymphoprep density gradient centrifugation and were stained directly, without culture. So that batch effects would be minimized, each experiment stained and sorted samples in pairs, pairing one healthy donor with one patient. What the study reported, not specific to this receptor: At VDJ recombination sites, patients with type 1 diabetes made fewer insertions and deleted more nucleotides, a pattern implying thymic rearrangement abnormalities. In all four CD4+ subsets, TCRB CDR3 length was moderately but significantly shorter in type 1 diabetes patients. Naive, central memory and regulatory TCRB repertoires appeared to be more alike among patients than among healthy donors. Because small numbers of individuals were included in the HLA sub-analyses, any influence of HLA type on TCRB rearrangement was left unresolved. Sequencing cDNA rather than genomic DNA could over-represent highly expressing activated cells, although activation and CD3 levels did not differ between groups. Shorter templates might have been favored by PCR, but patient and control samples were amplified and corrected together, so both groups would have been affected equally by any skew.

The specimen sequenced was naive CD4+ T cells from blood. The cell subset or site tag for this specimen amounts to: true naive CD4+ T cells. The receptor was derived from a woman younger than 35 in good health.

The DNA reads TGTGCCAGCAGAGGAGGCGAGACCCAGTACTTC. The encoded protein is CASRGGETQYF. The rearranged chain carries TRBV6-6 and TRBJ2-5, and possibly TRBD2, on 5 matching bases. Inclusive of the bounding cysteine and phenylalanine, the CDR3 is 11 residues long. Left in the record is the CDR3 DNA by itself, 33 bases read in frame from the first base. Trimming takes 6 bases from V and 5 bases from J, and the germline ends sit 7 bases apart. According to the germline V gene (reference sequence), CDR1 reads MNHNY and CDR2 reads SVGAGI.